One and the same sample provided the 11 T cell receptor beta chains below, sequenced in a study of blood T cells in healthy people across ages. The authors ran a second PCR of about 6 to 11 cycles using a sample-barcoded 5' primer and a J-beta primer mix. One entry per CDR3 protein, called by TCRdb with MiXCR from the 5' RACE reads. The data show about 1,800,000 distinct CDR3 sequences, with over 25% seen just once and around 7.7% held by the top ten. Sequences were obtained from blood. The receptor source for this set is a woman aged 25-40 years in good health.

The rearrangement joins TRBV12-3 or TRBV12-4 to TRBJ2-2, with 11 bases aligning to TRBD2. Losses at the gene ends were 2 bases for V and 5 bases for J; bases not matched to a gene: 7. CDR3 size: 17 residues. The CDR3 protein is CASSLNRLAGITGELFF. CDR3 coding DNA: TGTGCCAGCAGTTTAAACCGACTAGCGGGAATTACCGGGGAGCTGTTTTTT.

This clonotype was counted at least ten times. The genes are TRBV20-1 and TRBJ2-1, with TRBD2 identical over 8 bases. Germline V gene lookup returns CDR1 DFQATT and CDR2 SNEGSKA (reference sequence). J gave up 2 bases and V 0 bases, and 3 bases lay outside the gene matches. The CDR3 length is 15 residues. The CDR3 region is CSAREAGETYNEQFF. As DNA, the CDR3 is TGCAGTGCTAGAGAAGCGGGAGAAACCTACAATGAGCAGTTCTTC.

This clonotype was detected a few times. The chain employs TRBV6-6 and TRBJ2-7, with 8 nucleotides matching TRBD1. With 0 bases clipped from V and 4 bases from J, the junction kept 8 bases outside the gene matches. Germline CDR1 reads MNHNY; CDR2 reads SVGAGI (reference sequence). This CDR3 is built from 16 residues. CDR3 in amino acids: CASSYSSSGGIYEQYF. The CDR3, as DNA: TGTGCCAGCAGTTACTCGTCCTCAGGGGGCATATACGAGCAGTACTTC.

Turning to this clonotype: Germline and junction disagree at one end, which may indicate a read error. The CDR3 DNA reads TGCACCAGCAGCCCCACGGGGGACGCGAACACCGGGGAGCTGTTTTTT. This codes for CTSSPTGDANTGELFF. This chain uses TRBV5-1 with TRBJ2-2; perhaps TRBD2 as D (6 bases). Germline loops: CDR1 SGHRS, CDR2 YFSETQ. This CDR3 has 16 residues.

Ten or more counts support this clonotype. The chain recombines TRBV6-5 with TRBJ2-1; 7 bases fit TRBD1. This CDR3 region has 15 residues. Germline CDR1 reads MNHEY; CDR2 reads SVGAGI. V shed 5 bases, J shed 8 bases, and the junction held 12 bases outside the gene matches. CDR3 nucleotides: TGTGCCAGCAGTCCGCCCGGGACAGCGGTCCATGAGCAGTTCTTC. Translation: CASSPPGTAVHEQFF.

This sequence joins TRBV4-3 and TRBJ1-2, with a weak D call TRBD1 (5 bases). Germline V CDR1 and CDR2: LGHNA, YSLEER. This CDR3 spans 13 amino acids. V lost 3 bases, J lost 4 bases, and 9 bases lay in between. The CDR3 loop reads CASSQGPLYGYTF. DNA of the CDR3: TGCGCCAGCAGCCAGGGGCCCCTCTATGGCTACACCTTC.

This clonotype has a count of ten or more. This chain joins TRBV7-9 and TRBJ2-4; D possibly corresponds to TRBD1 (5 bases). CDR1 and CDR2 from the germline V gene are SEHNR and FQNEAQ (reference sequence). This CDR3 region has 14 residues. With 5 bases removed from V and 6 bases from J, the gap between germline ends came to 14 bases. CDR3 bases: TGTGCCAGCAGCCCCTCAGGACACCTAAACATTCAGTACTTC. It specifies CASSPSGHLNIQYF.

The chain couples TRBV15 to TRBJ2-3, with TRBD1 as a possible D gene (5 bases). Germline lookup yields CDR1 LNHNV and CDR2 YYDKDF (reference sequence). CDR3 length: 17 residues. V gave up 0 bases and J gave up 6 bases, with 19 bases separating them. The DNA for the CDR3 is TGTGCCACCAGCAGAGAAAGGGGTGGTCGATTGGGGGATACGCAGTATTTT. Its protein is CATSRERGGRLGDTQYF. The full variable domain, with the rest looked up from reference TRBV15 and TRBJ2-3, is DAMVIQNPRYQVTQFGKPVTLSCSQTLNHNVMYWYQQKSSQAPKLLFHYYDKDFNNEADTPDNFQSRRPNTSFCFLDIRSPGLGDTAMYLCATSRERGGRLGDTQYFGPGTRLTVL.

This clonotype appeared many times. V usage is TRBV11-2 and J usage is TRBJ2-5; D is tentatively TRBD1 or TRBD2 (5 bases each). This CDR3 has 13 amino acids. CDR1 and CDR2 (germline): SGHAT, FQNNGV. V lost 8 bases and J 4 bases, leaving 14 bases between the germline ends. This CDR3 is CASSGRGRETQYF. The CDR3 nucleotides are TGTGCCAGCTCCGGCCGGGGACGAGAGACCCAGTACTTC.

The V call is TRBV10-3, the J call TRBJ2-5, with 11 bases lining up with TRBD2. The V gene end was trimmed by 6 bases and the J gene end by 11 bases; junction bases not matched to a gene: 8. Looked up from germline, CDR1 is ENHRY and CDR2 is SYGVKD. The CDR3 consists of 13 residues. CDR3 sequence (DNA): TGTGCCATCAGGGGACTAGCGGACAATGAGCAGTACTTC. Encoded protein: CAIRGLADNEQYF.

This clonotype appeared many times. V usage is TRBV20-1 and J usage is TRBJ2-1; 9 bases line up with TRBD2. Losses at the gene ends were 0 bases for V and 10 bases for J; bases not matched to a gene: 7. The CDR3 loop spans 14 amino acids. Germline V gene lookup returns CDR1 DFQATT and CDR2 SNEGSKA (reference sequence). CDR3 bases: TGCAGTGCTAGAGATCTAGCGGGGCGGGGGGAGCAGTTCTTC. Its translation is CSARDLAGRGEQFF.